The rows below give T cell receptor beta chains drawn from one sample of a study of post-analysis software for immune sequencing data. MiXCR was run by TCRdb on the PCR reads, yielding one entry per CDR3 protein. The sample has roughly 540,000 distinct CDR3 sequences, around 36% seen once. Specimen: blood. These receptors came from a girl between 2 and 17 years old with multiple sclerosis. Both conserved end residues are part of each CDR3. The D gene is left open where the match is weak. Clone size is not always given. Where it is, it says once, few, many or a class for expanded clones.

TRBJ2-2,few,-,TRBV7-6,15,CASSLVAGRTGELFF,TGTGCCAGCAGCTTAGTGGCTGGGAGAACCGGGGAGCTGTTTTTT
TRBJ2-7,few,-,TRBV12-3/TRBV12-4,14,CASSRDLGPYEQYF,TGTGCCAGCAGTAGGGACCTGGGACCCTACGAGCAGTACTTC
TRBJ2-1,-,-,TRBV12-3/TRBV12-4,16,CASRVGTAGSYNEQFF,TGTGCCAGCAGGGTCGGGACTGCTGGATCCTACAATGAGCAGTTCTTC
TRBJ1-2,-,-,TRBV29-1,13,CSVEDSSGGGYTF,TGCAGCGTTGAAGACTCGAGCGGGGGTGGCTACACCTTC
TRBJ2-5,-,TRBD1,TRBV10-3,14,CAISPGQGSKTQYF,TGTGCCATCAGTCCGGGACAGGGCAGTAAGACCCAGTACTTC
TRBJ1-2,few,TRBD1,TRBV5-1,17,CASSYIRDRGIMDGYTF,TGCGCCAGCAGTTATATCCGGGACAGGGGCATTATGGATGGCTACACCTTC
TRBJ1-5,few,-,TRBV12-3/TRBV12-4,15,CASSLTGFGNQPQHF,TGTGCCAGCAGTTTAACAGGGTTTGGCAATCAGCCCCAGCATTTT
TRBJ2-7,-,-,TRBV10-3,16,CAISESLRDHPYEQYF,TGTGCCATCAGTGAGTCCCTCCGGGACCATCCCTACGAGCAGTACTTC
TRBJ2-6,-,-,TRBV6-6,16,CASISTPRFGANVLTF,TGTGCCAGCATCTCGACCCCCCGGTTTGGGGCCAACGTCCTGACTTTC
TRBJ2-2,many,TRBD2,TRBV6-5,14,CASRPGGDTGELFF,TGTGCCAGCAGGCCGGGGGGAGACACCGGGGAGCTGTTTTTT
TRBJ2-3,few,-,TRBV11-2,15,CASSRSSRGTDTQYF,TGTGCCAGCAGCCGAAGCTCTCGCGGCACAGATACGCAGTATTTT
TRBJ2-5,-,-,TRBV20-1,16,CSARGTRQGLQETQYF,TGCAGTGCTAGAGGGACCCGGCAGGGGCTGCAAGAGACCCAGTACTTC
TRBJ2-1,-,TRBD2,TRBV9,15,CASSVVGTSTYEQFF,TGTGCCAGCAGCGTAGTGGGGACTAGCACATATGAGCAGTTCTTC
TRBJ2-3,-,TRBD2,TRBV6-5,18,CASSYTASGGASTDTQYF,TGTGCCAGCAGTTACACCGCTAGCGGGGGTGCTAGCACAGATACGCAGTATTTT
TRBJ2-7,-,-,TRBV19,15,CASSMRQSSYNEQYF,TGTGCCAGTAGTATGAGGCAGAGCTCCTACAATGAGCAGTACTTC
TRBJ1-2,-,-,TRBV6-1,14,CASSRQVANYGYTF,TGTGCCAGCAGTCGACAGGTAGCTAACTATGGCTACACCTTC
TRBJ2-7,-,TRBD1,TRBV5-1,15,CASSLDGTGDYEQYF,TGCGCCAGCAGCTTGGATGGGACAGGGGACTACGAGCAGTACTTC
TRBJ1-2,few,TRBD1,TRBV12-3/TRBV12-4,17,CASSSTGQGEDKNGYTF,TGTGCCAGCAGTTCCACCGGACAGGGTGAGGATAAAAATGGCTACACCTTC
TRBJ2-3,-,TRBD2,TRBV7-8,16,CASSLGAGGRTDTQYF,TGTGCCAGCAGCTTAGGGGCGGGAGGACGAACAGATACGCAGTATTTT
TRBJ2-7,few,-,TRBV7-8,16,CASSPRTSRNVAEQYF,TGTGCCAGCAGCCCCCGGACATCGAGAAACGTGGCCGAGCAGTACTTC
TRBJ1-2,-,-,TRBV3-1,13,CASSQDGESGYTF,TGTGCCAGCAGCCAAGATGGGGAATCTGGCTACACCTTC
TRBJ2-7,-,TRBD1,TRBV5-6,15,CASSTDRDNSYEQYF,TGTGCCAGCAGCACAGACAGGGACAACTCCTACGAGCAGTACTTC
TRBJ2-3,few,-,TRBV6-1,18,CASSKMWGASPGTDTQYF,TGTGCCAGCAGTAAAATGTGGGGGGCGAGTCCTGGCACAGATACGCAGTATTTT
TRBJ1-1,-,-,TRBV5-1,15,CASSRVGQGNTEAFF,TGCGCCAGCAGCCGGGTTGGGCAGGGGAACACTGAAGCTTTCTTT
TRBJ2-5,-,TRBD1,TRBV5-5,17,CASSLGLGQGLLETQYF,TGTGCCAGCAGCTTGGGATTGGGACAGGGACTTTTGGAGACCCAGTACTTC
TRBJ2-3,-,-,TRBV3-1,17,CASSQESADGYTDTQYF,TGTGCCAGCAGCCAAGAAAGTGCCGACGGATACACAGATACGCAGTATTTT
TRBJ1-1,-,-,TRBV9,13,CASSVPPHTEAFF,TGTGCCAGCAGCGTCCCCCCCCACACTGAAGCTTTCTTT
TRBJ1-1,-,-,TRBV20-1,17,CSARALGSRTQDTEAFF,TGCAGTGCTAGAGCCCTGGGGTCCCGGACTCAGGACACTGAAGCTTTCTTT
TRBJ2-3,-,-,TRBV5-1,14,CASTQDRSTDTQYF,TGCGCCAGCACCCAGGACAGATCCACAGATACGCAGTATTTT
TRBJ2-3,few,-,TRBV7-2,14,CASSLREGGDTQYF,TGTGCCAGCAGCTTGAGGGAGGGGGGAGATACGCAGTATTTT
TRBJ1-1,once,-,TRBV7-9,14,CASRSSLMNTEAFF,TGTGCCAGCAGAAGCTCTTTAATGAACACTGAAGCTTTCTTT
TRBJ1-2,few,-,TRBV7-9,15,CASSVGTGSDYGYTF,-
TRBJ2-2,-,-,TRBV5-5,13,CASSAGRAGELFF,TGTGCCAGCAGCGCGGGTCGAGCCGGGGAGCTGTTTTTT
TRBJ2-1,-,TRBD2,TRBV5-1,15,CASSFIAGGINEQFF,TGCGCCAGCAGCTTCATAGCGGGGGGTATAAATGAGCAGTTCTTC
TRBJ2-7,-,TRBD2,TRBV20-1,16,CSARGPTSGNTYEQYF,TGCAGTGCTAGGGGACCCACTAGCGGGAATACCTACGAGCAGTACTTC
TRBJ2-3,-,TRBD2,TRBV20-1,18,CSAMGRGLAGASTDTQYF,TGCAGTGCTATGGGACGTGGCCTAGCGGGGGCCAGCACAGATACGCAGTATTTT
TRBJ2-1,few,TRBD1,TRBV29-1,12,CSVDAGGYEQFF,TGCAGCGTTGACGCAGGGGGCTATGAGCAGTTCTTC
TRBJ1-2,-,-,TRBV6-4,15,CASSDSGGDPSSYTF,TGTGCCAGCAGTGATTCGGGTGGGGACCCCTCGAGCTACACCTTC
TRBJ1-1,-,-,TRBV20-1,12,CSASPGGTEAFF,TGCAGTGCTAGCCCGGGGGGGACTGAAGCTTTCTTT
TRBJ2-5,-,-,TRBV12-3/TRBV12-4,13,CASSFRGVGTQYF,TGTGCCAGCAGTTTTAGGGGCGTAGGGACCCAGTACTTC
TRBJ1-2,-,-,TRBV11-3,15,CASSARRPGSSGYTF,TGTGCCAGCAGCGCCCGACGGCCCGGGTCGAGTGGCTACACCTTC
TRBJ1-2,-,TRBD1,TRBV20-1,13,CSAREGGQAGYTF,TGCAGTGCTAGAGAAGGGGGCCAGGCTGGCTACACCTTC
TRBJ2-5,-,TRBD2,TRBV12-3/TRBV12-4,17,CASSLGGFTSGGDIQYF,TGTGCCAGCAGCCTAGGGGGATTTACTAGCGGGGGGGATATCCAGTACTTC
TRBJ1-2,-,-,TRBV2,16,CASSEDLWGGKFGYTF,TGTGCCAGCAGTGAAGACCTGTGGGGGGGCAAGTTCGGCTACACCTTC
TRBJ1-1,few,TRBD1,TRBV5-6,17,CASSLEEQGFMNTEAFF,TGTGCCAGCAGCTTGGAGGAACAGGGGTTCATGAACACTGAAGCTTTCTTT
TRBJ2-3,-,-,TRBV7-9,15,CASSQSGDSTDTQYF,TGTGCCAGCAGCCAGTCGGGAGATTCCACAGATACGCAGTATTTT
TRBJ1-2,few,-,TRBV4-1,16,CASSDNVGRRYYGYTF,TGCGCCAGCAGCGATAACGTCGGCCGTCGATACTATGGCTACACCTTC
TRBJ1-1,-,-,TRBV9,13,CASSPTPGTEAFF,TGTGCCAGCAGCCCTACCCCAGGGACTGAAGCTTTCTTT